Listed below are T cell receptor beta chains from one sample, sequenced in a study of blood T cells in healthy people across ages. One entry per CDR3 protein, called by TCRdb with MiXCR from the 5' RACE reads. The table includes about 780,000 distinct CDR3 sequences, 46% detected once. Specimen: blood. The receptors originated from a man at least 80 years old in good health. Both conserved end residues are part of each CDR3.

TRBV9	TRBJ2-5	CASSDRQQETQYF
TRBV20-1	TRBJ2-1	CSAGLWGGVRNEQFF
TRBV25-1	TRBJ2-3	CASSKSQGPSTDTQYF
TRBV5-1	TRBJ1-5	CASSLKQGNQPQHF
TRBV3-1	TRBJ2-7	CASSPAVGPVYEQYF
TRBV9	TRBJ2-3	CASSVQGSTDTQYF
TRBV5-1	TRBJ2-5	CASSVDWEREQYF
TRBV11-2	TRBJ2-7	CASSTPLTPYEQYF
TRBV15	TRBJ2-3	CATQATSGAGSDTQYF
TRBV6-5	TRBJ2-3	CASRQARFEYF
TRBV27	TRBJ1-2	CASSVSRANYGYTF
TRBV11-2	TRBJ2-3	CTSSLGLAGDTQYF
TRBV7-2	TRBJ2-5	CASNENRGGETQYF
TRBV5-1	TRBJ2-3	CASSPLAGARDTQYF
TRBV4-2	TRBJ2-2	CASSQDLARGGVGELFF
TRBV7-2	.	CASSLMTGHEQYF
TRBV3-1	TRBJ1-5	CASSPPGYQPQHF
TRBV29-1	TRBJ2-5	CSVSSSASRETQYF
TRBV27	TRBJ2-1	CASRGLYYNEQFF
TRBV24-1	TRBJ2-3	CATSVPGVREDTQYF
TRBV6-5	TRBJ2-1	CASSPRLASCEQFF
TRBV6-6	.	CASGLAGYNEQYF
TRBV5-1	TRBJ2-3	CASSLVSGGPDTDTQYF
TRBV7-2	TRBJ2-5	CASSATGKTQYF
TRBV20-1	TRBJ1-2	CSARALNRDINYGYTF
TRBV4-2	TRBJ2-5	CASSQGGAPAVEQYF
TRBV30	TRBJ2-7	CAWSLWGTEQYF
TRBV5-1	.	CASSVQTSNEQYF